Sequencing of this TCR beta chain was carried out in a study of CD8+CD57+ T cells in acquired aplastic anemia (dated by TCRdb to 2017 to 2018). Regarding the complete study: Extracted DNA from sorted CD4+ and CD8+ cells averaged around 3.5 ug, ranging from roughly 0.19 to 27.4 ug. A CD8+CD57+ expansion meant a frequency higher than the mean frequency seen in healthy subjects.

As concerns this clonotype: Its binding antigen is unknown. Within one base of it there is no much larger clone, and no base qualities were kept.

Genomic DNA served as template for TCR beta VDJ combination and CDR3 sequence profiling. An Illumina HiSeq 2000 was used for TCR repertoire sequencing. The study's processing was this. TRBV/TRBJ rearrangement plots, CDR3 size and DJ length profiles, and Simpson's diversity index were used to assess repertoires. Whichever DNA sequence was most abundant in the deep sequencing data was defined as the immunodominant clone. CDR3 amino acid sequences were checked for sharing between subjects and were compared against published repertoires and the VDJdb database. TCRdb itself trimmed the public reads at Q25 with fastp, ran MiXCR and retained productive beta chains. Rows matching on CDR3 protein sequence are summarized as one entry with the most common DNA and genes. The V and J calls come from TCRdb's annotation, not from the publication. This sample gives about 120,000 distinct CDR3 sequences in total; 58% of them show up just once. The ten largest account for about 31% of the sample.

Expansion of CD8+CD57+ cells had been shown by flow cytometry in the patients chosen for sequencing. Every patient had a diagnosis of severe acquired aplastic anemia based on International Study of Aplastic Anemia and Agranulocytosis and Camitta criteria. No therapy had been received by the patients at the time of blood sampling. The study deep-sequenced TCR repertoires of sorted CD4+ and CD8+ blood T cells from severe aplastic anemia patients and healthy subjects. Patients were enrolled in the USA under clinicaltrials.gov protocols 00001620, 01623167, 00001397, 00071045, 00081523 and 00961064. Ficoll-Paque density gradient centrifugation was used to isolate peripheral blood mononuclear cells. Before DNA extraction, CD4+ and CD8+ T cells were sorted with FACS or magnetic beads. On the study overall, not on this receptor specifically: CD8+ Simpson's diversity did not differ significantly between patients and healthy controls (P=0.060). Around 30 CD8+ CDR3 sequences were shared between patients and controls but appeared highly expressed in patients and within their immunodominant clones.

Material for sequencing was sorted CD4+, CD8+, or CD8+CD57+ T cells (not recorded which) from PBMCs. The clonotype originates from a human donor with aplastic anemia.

The CDR3 reads as follows: CASSVGREQFF. The nucleotide sequence is given as TGTGCCAGCAGCGTTGGCCGTGAGCAGTTCTTC. The V and J segments used are TRBV9 and TRBJ2-1; the D segment cannot be called with confidence. The CDR3 contains 11 residues, cysteine and phenylalanine counted. CDR3 DNA is the only sequence kept; it has 33 bases, read in frame from the first base. At the junction V is shortened by 2 bases and J by 9 bases, with 6 bases in between. The germline V gene gives CDR1 as SGDLS and CDR2 as YYNGEE.